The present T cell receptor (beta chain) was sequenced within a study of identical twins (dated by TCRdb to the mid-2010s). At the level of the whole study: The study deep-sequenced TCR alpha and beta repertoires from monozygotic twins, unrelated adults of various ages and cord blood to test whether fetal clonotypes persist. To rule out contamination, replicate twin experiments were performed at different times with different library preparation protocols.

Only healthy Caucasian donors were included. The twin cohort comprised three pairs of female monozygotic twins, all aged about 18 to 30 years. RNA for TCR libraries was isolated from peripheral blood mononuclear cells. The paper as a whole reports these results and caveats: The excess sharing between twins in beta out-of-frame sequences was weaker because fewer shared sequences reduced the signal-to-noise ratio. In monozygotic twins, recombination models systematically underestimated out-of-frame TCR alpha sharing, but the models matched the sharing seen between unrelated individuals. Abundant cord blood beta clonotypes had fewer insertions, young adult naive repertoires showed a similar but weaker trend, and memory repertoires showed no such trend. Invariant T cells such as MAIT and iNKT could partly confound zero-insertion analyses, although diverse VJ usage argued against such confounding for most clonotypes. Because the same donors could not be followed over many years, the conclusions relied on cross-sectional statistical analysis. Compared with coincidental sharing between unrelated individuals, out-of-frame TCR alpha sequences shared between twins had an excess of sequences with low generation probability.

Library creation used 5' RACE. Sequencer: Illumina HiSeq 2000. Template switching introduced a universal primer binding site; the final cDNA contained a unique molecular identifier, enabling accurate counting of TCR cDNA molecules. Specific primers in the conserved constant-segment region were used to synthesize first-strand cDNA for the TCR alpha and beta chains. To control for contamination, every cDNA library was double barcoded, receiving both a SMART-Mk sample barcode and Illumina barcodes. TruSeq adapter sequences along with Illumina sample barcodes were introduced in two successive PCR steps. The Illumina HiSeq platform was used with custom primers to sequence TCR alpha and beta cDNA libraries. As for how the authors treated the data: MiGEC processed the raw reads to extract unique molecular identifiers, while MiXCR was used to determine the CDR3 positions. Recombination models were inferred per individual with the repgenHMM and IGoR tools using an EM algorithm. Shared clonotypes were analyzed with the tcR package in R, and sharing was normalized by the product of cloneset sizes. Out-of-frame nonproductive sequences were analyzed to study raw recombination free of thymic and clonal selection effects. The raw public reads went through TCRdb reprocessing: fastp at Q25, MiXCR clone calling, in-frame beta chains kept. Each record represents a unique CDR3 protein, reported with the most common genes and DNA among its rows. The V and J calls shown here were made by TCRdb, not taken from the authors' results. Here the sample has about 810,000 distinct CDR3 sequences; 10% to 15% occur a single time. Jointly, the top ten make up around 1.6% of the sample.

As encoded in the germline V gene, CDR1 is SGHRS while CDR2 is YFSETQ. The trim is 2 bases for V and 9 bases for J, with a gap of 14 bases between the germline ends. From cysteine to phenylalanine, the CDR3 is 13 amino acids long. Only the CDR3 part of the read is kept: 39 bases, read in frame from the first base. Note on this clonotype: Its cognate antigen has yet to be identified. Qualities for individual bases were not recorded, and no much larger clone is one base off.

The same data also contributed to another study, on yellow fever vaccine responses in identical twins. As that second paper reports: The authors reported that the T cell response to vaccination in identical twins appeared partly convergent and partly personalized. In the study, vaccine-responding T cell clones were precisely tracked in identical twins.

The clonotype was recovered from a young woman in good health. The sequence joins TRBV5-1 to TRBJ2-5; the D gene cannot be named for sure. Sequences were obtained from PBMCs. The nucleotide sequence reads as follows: TGCGCCAGCAGCTTAAGGCCCCCGGACCCCCAGTACTTC. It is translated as CASSLRPPDPQYF.